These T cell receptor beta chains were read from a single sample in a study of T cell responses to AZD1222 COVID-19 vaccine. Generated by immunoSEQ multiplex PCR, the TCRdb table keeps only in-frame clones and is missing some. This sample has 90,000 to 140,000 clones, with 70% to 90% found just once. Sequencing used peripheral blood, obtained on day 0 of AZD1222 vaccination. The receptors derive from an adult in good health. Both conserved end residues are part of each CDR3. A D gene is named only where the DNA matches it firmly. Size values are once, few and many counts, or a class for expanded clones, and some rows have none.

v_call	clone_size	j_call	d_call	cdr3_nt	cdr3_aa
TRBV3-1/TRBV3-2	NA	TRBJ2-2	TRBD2	TGTGCCAGCAGCCGGGGACTAGTTGCCGGCACCGGGGAGCTGTTTTTT	CASSRGLVAGTGELFF
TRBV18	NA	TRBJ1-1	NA	TGTGCCAGCTCACCATCAAGTGAAGCTTTCTTT	CASSPSSEAFF
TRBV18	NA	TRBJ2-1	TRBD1	TGTGCCAGCTCACCGACAGGGGCTTACAATGAGCAGTTCTTC	CASSPTGAYNEQFF
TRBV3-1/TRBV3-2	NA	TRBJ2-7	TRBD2	TGTGCCAGCAGCGTACGACTAGCTCCGTACGAGCAGTACTTC	CASSVRLAPYEQYF
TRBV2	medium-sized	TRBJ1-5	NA	TGTGCCAGCACGGACTATAATCAGCCCCAGCATTTT	CASTDYNQPQHF
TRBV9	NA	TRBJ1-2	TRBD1	TGTGCCAGCAGCGTAGGGGGACAGGGGGCTGGCTACACCTTC	CASSVGGQGAGYTF
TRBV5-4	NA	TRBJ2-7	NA	TGTGCCAGCAGCACCGGACTACACTACGAGCAGTACTTC	CASSTGLHYEQYF
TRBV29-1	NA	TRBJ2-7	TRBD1	TGCAGCGCCGAACCGGGGACAGGGGAGCAGTACTTC	CSAEPGTGEQYF
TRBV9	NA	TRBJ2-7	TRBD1	TGTGCCAGCAGCGCCCGACAGGGGAACTCCTACGAGCAGTACTTC	CASSARQGNSYEQYF
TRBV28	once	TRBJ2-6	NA	TGTGCCAGCAGTTTTCTCGTGGCTGGGGCCAACGTCCTGACTTTC	CASSFLVAGANVLTF
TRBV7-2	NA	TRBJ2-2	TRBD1	TGTGCCAGCAGCAGGGGGACAGGGTTTACCGGGGAGCTGTTTTTT	CASSRGTGFTGELFF
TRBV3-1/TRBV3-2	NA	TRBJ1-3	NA	TGTGCCAGCAGCCATGGTGGCGGGATGGACACCATATATTTT	CASSHGGGMDTIYF
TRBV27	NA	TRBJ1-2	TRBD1	TGTGCCAGCAGCCCGGGTGGGACAGGTAGCCAAGTCTATGGCTACACCTTC	CASSPGGTGSQVYGYTF
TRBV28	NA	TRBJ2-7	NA	TGTGCCAGCAGTCCGGGACCTAACGCCTACGAGCAGTACTTC	CASSPGPNAYEQYF
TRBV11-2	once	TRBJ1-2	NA	TGTGCCAGCAGCTTGGAGTCTGGTGGGTCGAATGGCTACACCTTC	CASSLESGGSNGYTF
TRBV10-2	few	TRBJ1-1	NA	TGCGCCAGCAGTGAGTCTGGACTAGGCACTGAAGCTTTCTTT	CASSESGLGTEAFF
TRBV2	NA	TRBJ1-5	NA	TGTGCCAGCAGTCCCGGGGGTGGACAGCCCCAGCATTTT	CASSPGGGQPQHF
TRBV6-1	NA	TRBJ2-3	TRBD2	TGTGCCAGCAGAGAAAGCCTGGTAGCGGGGGTGGGAGATACGCAGTATTTT	CASRESLVAGVGDTQYF
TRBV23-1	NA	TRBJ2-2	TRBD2	TGCGCCAGCAGTCGGACTAGCGGGAGGGCCGAGAGTACCGGGGAGCTGTTTTTT	CASSRTSGRAESTGELFF
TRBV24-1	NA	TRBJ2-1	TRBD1	TGTGCCACCAGTGATCGGGACAGGGGGGGAAACAATGAGCAGTTCTTC	CATSDRDRGGNNEQFF
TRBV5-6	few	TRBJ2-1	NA	TGTGCCAGCAGCTTAGACGACAATGAGCAGTTCTTC	CASSLDDNEQFF
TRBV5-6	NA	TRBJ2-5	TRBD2	TGTGCCAGCGGGGGTTTTGGCGGGAGTGGAAAGACCCAGTACTTC	CASGGFGGSGKTQYF
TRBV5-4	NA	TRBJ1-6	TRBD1	TGTGCCAGCAGCCCGGGGACAGATCTTTATTCACCCCTCCACTTT	CASSPGTDLYSPLHF
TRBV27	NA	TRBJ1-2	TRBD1	TGTGCCAGCAGTTTAAGTGTTCCCACCGGGACAGGGAACTATGGCTACACCTTC	CASSLSVPTGTGNYGYTF
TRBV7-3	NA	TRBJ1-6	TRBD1	TGTGCCAGCAGCTTACCCGCACAGGGGTTGGTCAATTCACCCCTCCACTTT	CASSLPAQGLVNSPLHF
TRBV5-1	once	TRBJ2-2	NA	TGCGCCAGCAGCTTGGCCGGCCTTCTGGGAAGCGGGGAGCTGTTTTTT	CASSLAGLLGSGELFF
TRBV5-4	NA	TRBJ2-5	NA	TGTGCCAGCAGCCCGTCTCCCAGGGAACAAGAGACCCAGTACTTC	CASSPSPREQETQYF
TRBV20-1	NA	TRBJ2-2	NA	TGCAGTGCTAGTATCGGGGACACCGGGGAGCTGTTTTTT	CSASIGDTGELFF
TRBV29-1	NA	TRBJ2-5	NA	TGCAGCGTTGACCGTGACAGCACTCAAGAGACCCAGTACTTC	CSVDRDSTQETQYF
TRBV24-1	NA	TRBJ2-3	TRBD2	TGTGCCACCAGTGATGCACGGGGGGATCCCACAGATACGCAGTATTTT	CATSDARGDPTDTQYF
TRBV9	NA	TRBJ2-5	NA	TGTGCCAGCAGCGTATCAAGGGGTCACGAGACCCAGTACTTC	CASSVSRGHETQYF
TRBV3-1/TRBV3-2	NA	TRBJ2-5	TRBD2	TGTGCCAGCAGCCTCTTAGCGGGGCAAGAGACCCAGTACTTC	CASSLLAGQETQYF
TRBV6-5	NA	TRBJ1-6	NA	TGTGCCAGCAAGTCCAGAGGTTTCTATAATTCACCCCTCCACTTT	CASKSRGFYNSPLHF